The rows below give T cell receptor beta chains drawn from one sample of a study of blood T cells in healthy people across ages. TCRdb re-analysed the 5' RACE reads in MiXCR, keeping a single row per CDR3 protein. The sample lists under 750,000 distinct CDR3 sequences, roughly 43% occurring once. The material sequenced was blood. All receptors come from a man aged 80 or over in good health. The CDR3 runs from the conserved cysteine through the conserved F or W. D genes are given only for firm matches. Rows give clone size only sometimes, using once, few, many, or a class for an expanded clone.

many	TRBV29-1	TRBD1	TRBJ2-5	TGCAGCGTTCGGACAGGGACCCAGACCCAGTACTTC	CSVRTGTQTQYF
few	TRBV7-2	NA	TRBJ2-3	TGTGCCAGCAGCCCACGCTTAATGTCTGTCGCAGATACGCAGTATTTT	CASSPRLMSVADTQYF
few	TRBV29-1	TRBD2	TRBJ2-1	TGCAGCGTTAAACTAGCGGGGGCTACAGGGGAGCAGTTCTTC	CSVKLAGATGEQFF
NA	TRBV7-3	NA	TRBJ2-5	TGTGCCAGCAGCTCCCAACAGGGTTCGGATCAGTACTTC	CASSSQQGSDQYF
few	TRBV6-6	TRBD2	TRBJ2-3	TGTGCCAGCAGCGACTCTAGCGGGAGGGCCACAGATACGCAGTATTTT	CASSDSSGRATDTQYF
NA	TRBV7-2	NA	TRBJ2-1	TGTGCCAGCATTACGATGGTAGGGTCCTACAATGAGCAGTTCTTC	CASITMVGSYNEQFF
few	TRBV6-2/TRBV6-3	TRBD1	TRBJ1-5	TGTGCCAGCAGTTATTCGACAGGGAGCTATCAGCCCCAGCATTTT	CASSYSTGSYQPQHF
NA	TRBV27	TRBD1	TRBJ1-2	TGTGCCAGCAGCTACGTCAGGGGGAACTATGGCTACACCTTC	CASSYVRGNYGYTF
NA	TRBV10-3	TRBD2	TRBJ2-5	TGTGCCATCAGTGAGGGACTAGCGGGGGAAGAGACCCAGTACTTC	CAISEGLAGEETQYF
few	TRBV12-3/TRBV12-4	NA	TRBJ2-4	TGTGCCAGCAGCGGCCGGTTGGGGGTCTTAAACATTCAGTACTTC	CASSGRLGVLNIQYF
few	TRBV5-4	TRBD2	TRBJ2-7	TGTGCCAGCAGCTGGGGGCTAGCGGGACACACCTACGAGCAGTACTTC	CASSWGLAGHTYEQYF
NA	TRBV6-2/TRBV6-3	TRBD1	TRBJ2-7	TGTGCCAGCAGTTACCTTATTACCGACAGGGGCCCCTACGAGCAGTACTTC	CASSYLITDRGPYEQYF
NA	TRBV7-2	NA	TRBJ1-1	TGTGCCAGCAGCCCGGAAGGACTTCCGAACACTGAAGCTTTCTTT	CASSPEGLPNTEAFF
few	TRBV20-1	TRBD1	TRBJ2-7	TGCAGTGCCGGTCGGCAGGGGGTCAGCTCCTACGAGCAGTACTTC	CSAGRQGVSSYEQYF
few	TRBV20-1	NA	TRBJ2-5	TGCAGTGCTCGCCAGATATACCAAGAGACCCAGTACTTC	CSARQIYQETQYF
NA	TRBV12-3/TRBV12-4	NA	TRBJ2-6	TGTGCCAGCAGTTTAGGAACCGAAGTCTCTGGGGCCAACGTCCTGACTTTC	CASSLGTEVSGANVLTF
NA	TRBV21-1	NA	TRBJ1-6	TGTGCCAGCAGCAAAGGGACCCGAGGGCGCTCCTATAATTCACCCCTCCACTTT	CASSKGTRGRSYNSPLHF
NA	TRBV20-1	TRBD2	TRBJ2-3	TGCAGTGCCCTCGGGGTGGGGACTAGCGGTGGCACAGATACGCAGTATTTT	CSALGVGTSGGTDTQYF
NA	TRBV7-2	TRBD2	TRBJ2-2	TGTGCCAGCAGCTCGTCAGCGGGGGGAGCCGGGGAGCTGTTTTTT	CASSSSAGGAGELFF
few	TRBV5-6	NA	TRBJ2-1	TGTGCCAGCAGCTTGTTGAACCCTGGACCCGCGGAGGAGTTCTTC	CASSLLNPGPAEEFF
NA	TRBV6-5	NA	TRBJ2-5	TGTGCCAGCAGTCGAGAGAGGGGTCCGGAGACCCAGTACTTC	CASSRERGPETQYF
NA	TRBV12-3/TRBV12-4	TRBD1	TRBJ1-5	TGTGCCAGCATGGGGACAGGGAATAGCAATCAGCCCCAGCATTTT	CASMGTGNSNQPQHF
few	TRBV20-1	TRBD2	TRBJ2-1	TGCAGTGCCCATAGCGGGAGTTCCTACAATGAGCAGTTCTTC	CSAHSGSSYNEQFF
NA	TRBV6-5	TRBD1	TRBJ2-7	TGTGCCAGCAGCGTTAGAGGGACAGGGTCATACGATGAGCAGTACTTC	CASSVRGTGSYDEQYF
NA	TRBV6-1	NA	TRBJ1-2	TGTGCCAGCAGCCCCGAGTCGGGCACGAGCTACACCTTC	CASSPESGTSYTF
NA	TRBV7-2	NA	TRBJ1-4	TGTGCCAGCAGCTTAGCGTCGACAGCGGCCGGTGAAAAACTGTTTTTT	CASSLASTAAGEKLFF
NA	TRBV5-5	TRBD2	TRBJ2-3	TGTGTCAGCAGCTTGGAAGGCCAGGGAGGGACAGATACGCAGTATTTT	CVSSLEGQGGTDTQYF
NA	TRBV20-1	NA	TRBJ2-3	TGCAGTGCTAGCTGGTCGCGAGGCACAGATACGCAGTATTTT	CSASWSRGTDTQYF
NA	TRBV2	NA	TRBJ2-1	TGTGCCAGCCTGGGAGGGGGCAATGAGCAGTTCTTC	CASLGGGNEQFF
few	TRBV12-3/TRBV12-4	TRBD1	TRBJ1-2	TGTGCCAGCAGTCAACTCTCGGACAGGCGGAATGGCTACACCTTC	CASSQLSDRRNGYTF
NA	TRBV12-3/TRBV12-4	TRBD1	TRBJ2-3	TGTGCCAGCAGCACTCCGGGGACAGGGATTAAAGATACGCAGTATTTT	CASSTPGTGIKDTQYF
NA	TRBV20-1	NA	TRBJ2-5	TGCAGTGCTCGTCGACTAGACAATGAGCAGTACTTC	CSARRLDNEQYF
NA	TRBV29-1	NA	TRBJ1-2	TGCAGCGTTTCTACAGATGGCTACACCTTC	CSVSTDGYTF
many	TRBV20-1	NA	TRBJ2-1	TGCAGTGCTAGAGATGCCAGGGCATTTTCTGAGCAGTTCTTC	CSARDARAFSEQFF
few	TRBV20-1	TRBD2	TRBJ2-5	TGCAGTGCTAAACTAGCGGGGTTTTTCGAGACCCAGTACTTC	CSAKLAGFFETQYF
NA	TRBV15	NA	TRBJ2-1	TGTGCCACCAGCAGAGACGCGGACAGTTCCTACAATGAGCAGTTCTTC	CATSRDADSSYNEQFF
NA	TRBV6-5	TRBD1	TRBJ2-7	TGTGCCAGCGGGGCACCGGGACAGCACTACGAGCAGTACTTC	CASGAPGQHYEQYF
few	TRBV20-1	TRBD2	TRBJ2-7	TGCAGTGCTAGAGATGCGGGAGCGGGGGAGCAGTACTTC	CSARDAGAGEQYF
NA	TRBV7-7	NA	TRBJ2-2	TGTGCTAGCAGCGACGGACAGACCACCGGGGAGCTGTTTTTT	CASSDGQTTGELFF
NA	TRBV7-2	NA	TRBJ2-7	TGTGCCAGCAGCTTATCTGGGGTCTTCTACAATGAGCAGTACTTC	CASSLSGVFYNEQYF
NA	TRBV2	NA	TRBJ2-3	TGTGCCAGCAGTGCTTGGACTAGCACAGATACGCAGTATTTT	CASSAWTSTDTQYF
few	TRBV7-2	NA	TRBJ2-5	TGTGCCAGCAGCTTACGACCCACCGAGGAGACCCAGTACTTC	CASSLRPTEETQYF
few	TRBV20-1	NA	TRBJ2-3	TGCAGTGCTCCAAGCGGATCTAGCACAGATACGCAGTATTTT	CSAPSGSSTDTQYF
NA	TRBV20-1	TRBD1	TRBJ1-2	TGCAGTGCTAGTACAGGGGGACCAGGCTATGGCTACACCTTC	CSASTGGPGYGYTF
few	TRBV6-6	TRBD2	TRBJ2-1	TGTGCCAGCAGTTTTCTTACTAGCGGGGCAGTGGAGTTCTTC	CASSFLTSGAVEFF
once	TRBV14	NA	TRBJ2-7	TGTGCCAGCAGCCGGGCTAGCGTCCCCTACGAGCAGTACTTC	CASSRASVPYEQYF
few	TRBV20-1	TRBD1	TRBJ1-2	TGCAGTGCCAGGGGGACAGAACTGTCTCAAGGCTACACCTTC	CSARGTELSQGYTF
NA	TRBV20-1	TRBD1	TRBJ1-4	TGCACCGGCAGGGGGCGAGGGAATGAAAAACTGTTTTTT	CTGRGRGNEKLFF
once	TRBV5-5	TRBD1	TRBJ1-2	TGTGCCAGCAGCACCGGGACAGGGATAAGGGATGGCTACACCTTC	CASSTGTGIRDGYTF
NA	TRBV4-3	NA	TRBJ1-1	TGCGCCAGCAGCCAAGAGGACGGGTTTGAAGCTTTCTTT	CASSQEDGFEAFF
NA	TRBV29-1	TRBD2	TRBJ2-5	TGCAACGAGACTAGCGGGAGGGATGAGCAGTACTTC	CNETSGRDEQYF
NA	TRBV29-1	NA	TRBJ2-3	TGCAGCGGAGCCCAGGGTTCCAGCACAGATACGCAGTATTTT	CSGAQGSSTDTQYF
few	TRBV3-1	NA	TRBJ2-1	TGTGCCAGCAGCCTCCGGGGTCGCGATGAGCAGTTCTTC	CASSLRGRDEQFF
NA	TRBV7-2	NA	TRBJ2-4	TGTGCCAGCAGCTCACAGGAGGGGAGAACAGCCAAAAACATTCAGTACTTC	CASSSQEGRTAKNIQYF